Following are 5 T cell receptor beta chains from one sample sequenced in a study of T cells after yellow fever vaccination. TCRdb reprocessed the 5' RACE reads with MiXCR, giving one entry per CDR3 protein. The repertoire includes around 300,000 distinct CDR3 sequences, approximately 4.3% of them detected once, and approximately 20% sits in the top ten. This sample comprised PBMCs, obtained 15 days after the yellow fever booster vaccination. All receptors derive from a man between 18 and 29 years old who received the YFV17D yellow fever vaccine.

Only a few counts were recorded for this clonotype. The V call is TRBV12-3 or TRBV12-4, the J call TRBJ2-6, with D uncertain. V was pared by 7 bases and J by 0 bases, with 7 bases between. The CDR3 contains 14 residues. CDR3 amino acids: CASNRHSGANVLTF. In DNA, the CDR3 is TGTGCCAGCAACCGACACTCTGGGGCCAACGTCCTGACTTTC.

This clonotype has a handful of counts. The rearrangement joins TRBV7-3 to TRBJ2-3; D might be TRBD1 or TRBD2, each matching 6 bases. Trimming left V 8 bases short and J 4 bases short, with 13 bases between. Germline CDR1 is SGHTA and CDR2 is FQGTGA. This CDR3 spans 13 amino acids. CDR3 in DNA: TGTGCCAGCTCGCCGGGGGCCCCAGATACGCAGTATTTT. Its translation: CASSPGAPDTQYF.

This chain connects TRBV10-3 to TRBJ1-6; 7 positions agree with TRBD1. This CDR3 is built from 16 residues. Per germline, CDR1 ENHRY and CDR2 SYGVKD. V dropped 3 bases and J dropped 5; count of bases not matched to a gene: 7. The CDR3 region has the DNA TGTGCCATCAGTGAACCGACAGGGTTTGATAATTCACCCCTCCACTTT. Its translation is CAISEPTGFDNSPLHF.

CDR3 DNA sequence: TGTGCCAGCTCACCATCTGGGACTAGCATCTCGAACATTCAGTACTTC. Translation gives CASSPSGTSISNIQYF. V and J are TRBV18 and TRBJ2-4, with TRBD2 matching over 9 bases. V was pared by 2 bases and J by 7 bases, with 9 bases of the junction left unmatched. The CDR3 has 16 residues. Germline CDR1 is KGHSH and CDR2 is LQKENI.

This clonotype was seen more than once but under ten times. The chain couples TRBV29-1 to TRBJ1-4; D not certain. V lost 6 bases and J lost 2, with 7 bases in between. The CDR3 spans 12 residues. CDR1 is SQVTM and CDR2 is ANQGSEA in the germline V gene. The CDR3 coding sequence is TGCAGCGTCCTACCTACTAATGAAAAACTGTTTTTT. This encodes CSVLPTNEKLFF.